A single sample gave rise to the 13 T cell receptor beta chains below, sequenced in a study of response to subunit inactivated influenza vaccine. TCRdb re-analysed the RT-PCR reads in MiXCR, keeping a single row per CDR3 protein. This table holds more than 400,000 distinct CDR3 sequences, around 7.9% found once. Sequenced here: PBMCs from blood, sampled approximately 25 months after vaccination. The receptor source for this set is a man aged 45 to 70 who received an inactivated influenza vaccine.

This clonotype was seen more than once but under ten times. The chain has TRBV20-1 and TRBJ1-2, with D perhaps matching TRBD1 (5 bases). Germline V CDR1 and CDR2: DFQATT, SNEGSKA (reference sequence). The CDR3 loop spans 12 amino acids. The V gene lost 3 bases and the J gene lost 5 bases, with 10 bases spanning the gap. CDR3 protein: CSASPGTYGYTF. In DNA form, the CDR3 reads TGCAGTGCTAGTCCAGGGACGTATGGCTACACCTTC.

In this sample, this clonotype turned up many times. The chain employs TRBV7-9 and TRBJ1-2; TRBD1 is a possible D gene (6 bases). This CDR3 is 13 amino acids long. Trimming left V 2 bases short and J 3 bases short, with 7 bases between. Germline V gene data show CDR1 as SEHNR and CDR2 as FQNEAQ (reference sequence). CDR3 protein: CASSLRTDYGYTF. The CDR3 bases are TGTGCCAGCAGCTTAAGGACAGACTATGGCTACACCTTC.

The V gene is TRBV11-2, the J gene TRBJ2-1; 7 positions agree with TRBD1. Germline V CDR1 and CDR2: SGHAT, FQNNGV. The CDR3 has 13 residues. Unmatched junction bases numbered 6, after V lost 6 bases and J lost 7 bases. Written as DNA, the CDR3 is TGTGCCAGCAGTATGTACAGGGGAAATGAGCAGTTCTTC. It yields the protein CASSMYRGNEQFF.

This clonotype was found a few times. The chain carries TRBV3-1 and TRBJ1-1; TRBD1 matches 10 bases. This CDR3 spans 14 amino acids. The V gene's germline CDR1 is LGHDT and CDR2 YNNKEL (reference sequence). J was trimmed by 10 bases and V by 4 bases; bases with no gene match: 9. The CDR3, as DNA: TGTGCCAGCAGCCCGACAGGGGGCCGTGGCGTAGCTTTCTTT. This translates into CASSPTGGRGVAFF.

This clonotype has only a few counts. The V and J genes are TRBV7-8 and TRBJ1-1; D is unresolved. Germline lookup yields CDR1 SGHVS and CDR2 FQNEAQ. The CDR3 has 14 residues. The V gene lost 3 bases and the J gene lost 0 bases, with 8 bases spanning the gap. The CDR3 region has the DNA TGTGCCAGCAGCTTTGGGATATTGAACACTGAAGCTTTCTTT. Amino acid sequence: CASSFGILNTEAFF.

This clonotype was observed a handful of times. The rearrangement links TRBV3-1 to TRBJ1-2; no reliable D call. Germline V gene sequence: CDR1 LGHDT, CDR2 YNNKEL (reference sequence). The V end lost 1 base, the J end lost 5 bases, and 8 bases lay between the germline ends. The length of the CDR3 is 13 residues. The CDR3 reads CASSQVPQYGYTF. DNA of the CDR3: TGTGCCAGCAGCCAAGTACCACAGTATGGCTACACCTTC. Full variable domain (remainder filled in from reference TRBV3-1 and TRBJ1-2): DTAVSQTPKYLVTQMGNDKSIKCEQNLGHDTMYWYKQDSKKFLKIMFSYNNKELIINETVPNRFSPKSPDKAHLNLHINSLELGDSAVYFCASSQVPQYGYTFGSGTRLTVV.

This chain uses TRBV20-1 with TRBJ1-5, with D unclear. Germline V gene data show CDR1 as DFQATT and CDR2 as SNEGSKA (reference sequence). The CDR3 runs 12 residues. Trimming took off 5 bases at V and 7 bases at J, with 12 bases between the two ends. This chain's CDR3 is CSAHTSKQPQHF. The CDR3 DNA sequence: TGCAGTGCTCACACTTCTAAGCAGCCCCAGCATTTT.

This clonotype was counted many times. The chain links TRBV6-2 or TRBV6-3 to TRBJ2-1; 8 nucleotides agree with TRBD2. J was trimmed by 6 bases and V by 10 bases; bases with no gene match: 17. CDR1 is MNHEY, CDR2 SVGEGT, per germline. The CDR3 contains 16 residues. The CDR3, as DNA: TGTGCCACCAATCGTCCACCGGGACTAGTGATCAATGAGCAGTTCTTC. Encoded protein: CATNRPPGLVINEQFF.

This clonotype was seen at least ten times. This chain connects TRBV14 to TRBJ2-3; possibly TRBD1 for D (6 bases). The CDR3 extends over 14 amino acids. Trimming took 3 bases from V and 2 from J, leaving 9 bases between them. Germline V gene sequence: CDR1 SGHDN, CDR2 FVKESK. The CDR3: CASSQGHPTDTQYF. For the CDR3, the DNA is TGTGCCAGCAGCCAGGGACACCCCACAGATACGCAGTATTTT.

This clonotype was recorded a few times. The chain employs TRBV20-1 and TRBJ1-5; no clear D gene. The germline V gene has CDR1 DFQATT and CDR2 SNEGSKA (reference sequence). V lost 0 bases and J 7 bases, leaving 13 bases between the germline ends. CDR3 length: 14 amino acids. For the CDR3, the DNA is TGCAGTGCTAGAGAAGGTCCGGGAGGCCAGCCCCAGCATTTT. Protein product: CSAREGPGGQPQHF.

This clonotype showed up just a few times. J is TRBJ1-4 and V is TRBV30; D unresolved. The germline CDR1 and CDR2 sequences are GTSNPN and SVGIG (reference sequence). With 4 bases removed from V and 8 bases from J, the gap between germline ends came to 17 bases. The CDR3 runs to 14 residues. CDR3 nucleotide sequence: TGTGCCTGGAATCCGGGCCTACGAGGGGAAAAACTGTTTTTT. Translation: CAWNPGLRGEKLFF.

This clonotype has only a few counts. This sequence joins TRBV27 and TRBJ2-1; D gene ambiguous. Germline-derived CDR1 and CDR2 are MNHEY and SMNVEV (reference sequence). V gave up 4 bases and J gave up 2 bases, with 12 bases separating them. This CDR3 spans 15 amino acids. The CDR3 protein is CASSSFGLTYNEQFF. The CDR3 region has the DNA TGTGCCAGCAGTTCTTTCGGGCTGACCTACAATGAGCAGTTCTTC.

The rearrangement uses TRBV9 and TRBJ1-1; tentative D call: TRBD1 (5 bases). V gave up 2 bases and J gave up 7 bases, with 12 bases separating them. Germline lookup yields CDR1 SGDLS and CDR2 YYNGEE. CDR3 length: 13 amino acids. This CDR3 is CASSVGRDGEAFF. The CDR3 DNA sequence: TGTGCCAGCAGCGTCGGCAGGGACGGTGAAGCTTTCTTT.